The rows below give T cell receptor beta chains drawn from one sample of a study of cytomegalovirus exposure and HLA in healthy donors. Sequencing was performed with immunoSEQ multiplex PCR; in TCRdb, only in-frame clones are kept and a portion is missing. This repertoire shows roughly 130,000 clones, roughly 82% found once; its top ten account for roughly 12%. Sequenced material: PBMCs. These receptors were obtained from a male donor in good health and CMV-seropositive. Both conserved end residues are part of each CDR3. D genes are given only for firm matches. Where a row states a size, it is once, few, many or the class of an expanded clone; other rows omit it.

J gene | clone size | D gene | V gene | CDR3 DNA | CDR3 protein
TRBJ2-7 | . | . | TRBV19 | TGTGCCAGTAGTAATGAGCCTCTGGACGAGCAGTACTTC | CASSNEPLDEQYF
TRBJ1-4 | few | TRBD1 | TRBV28 | TGTGCCAGCAGTTTGTGGACAGGCATCCTGTTTTTT | CASSLWTGILFF
TRBJ1-5 | . | . | TRBV6-5 | TGTGCCAGCAGTTACTCGCGCGGGCAGCCCCAGCATTTT | CASSYSRGQPQHF
TRBJ2-3 | . | . | TRBV9 | TGTGCCAGCAGCTCTAGCACGCCGGGCACAGATACGCAGTATTTT | CASSSSTPGTDTQYF
TRBJ2-1 | few | TRBD2 | TRBV7-3 | TGTGCCAGCAGCCCAGCGGGAGTCAATGAGCAGTTCTTC | CASSPAGVNEQFF
TRBJ2-1 | . | TRBD2 | TRBV9 | TGTGCCAGCAGCGTAGCGGGAGGTGACGATGAGCAGTTCTTC | CASSVAGGDDEQFF
TRBJ2-1 | . | . | TRBV5-1 | TGCGCCAGCAGCTTGTCGGCTAGCCACTACAATGAGCAGTTCTTC | CASSLSASHYNEQFF
TRBJ2-5 | . | . | TRBV19 | TGTGCCAGTAGTATTGGGCGGGGGCCCACCCAGTACTTC | CASSIGRGPTQYF
TRBJ1-2 | once | TRBD1 | TRBV7-3 | TGTGCCAGCAGTTGGACAGGGGGCAATGGCTACACCTTC | CASSWTGGNGYTF
TRBJ2-7 | . | TRBD1 | TRBV28 | TGTGCCAGCAGGGCAGGGGGTCCCTCGTACGAGCAGTACTTC | CASRAGGPSYEQYF